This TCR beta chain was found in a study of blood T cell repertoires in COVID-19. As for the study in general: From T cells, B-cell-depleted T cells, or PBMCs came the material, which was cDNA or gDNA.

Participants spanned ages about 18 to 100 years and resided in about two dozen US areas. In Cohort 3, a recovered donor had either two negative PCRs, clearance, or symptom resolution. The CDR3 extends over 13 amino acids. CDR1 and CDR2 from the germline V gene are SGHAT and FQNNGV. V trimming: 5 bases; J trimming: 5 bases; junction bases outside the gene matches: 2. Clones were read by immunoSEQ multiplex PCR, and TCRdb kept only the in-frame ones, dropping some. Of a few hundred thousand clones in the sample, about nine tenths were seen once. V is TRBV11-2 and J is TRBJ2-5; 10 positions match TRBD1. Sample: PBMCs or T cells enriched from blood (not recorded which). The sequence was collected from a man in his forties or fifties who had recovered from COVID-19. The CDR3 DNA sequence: TGTGCCAGCAGCCTGGACAGGGGGGAGACCCAGTACTTC. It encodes CASSLDRGETQYF.